The present T cell receptor beta chain was sequenced within a study of T-cell memory formation after mild COVID-19. This clonotype was counted between two and nine times. Its antigen remains unknown. Study-wide points: Among clones contracting day 15 to 85, CD4/CD8 was balanced, whereas later expanders leaned CD4+. Of the contracting clones, CD4+ ones lay mainly in CM and EM, and CD8+ ones in EMRA.

The TCR alpha and TCR beta cDNA libraries, bearing sample barcodes and UMIs, were generated by 5'RACE using constant-segment primers. A single record per CDR3 protein comes from TCRdb applying MiXCR to the 5' RACE reads. The sample includes roughly 200,000 distinct CDR3 sequences, 15% to 20% of them seen just once. Deletions cut 5 bases from V and 4 bases from J, with 13 bases between. This CDR3 spans 14 amino acids. Germline CDR1 and CDR2: SGHTA and FQGTGA. Sequencing input: PBMCs or a T cell subset sorted from them (not recorded which). This TCR derives from an adult woman who had mild COVID-19 (a few samples of this study predate the infection). Cell type and time point are not known. V is TRBV7-3 and J is TRBJ2-3, with a possible D match to TRBD2 (7 bases). The CDR3 DNA reads TGTGCCAGCAGCCCGTGGGGGGGCGCAGATACGCAGTATTTT. Translated, it gives CASSPWGGADTQYF.